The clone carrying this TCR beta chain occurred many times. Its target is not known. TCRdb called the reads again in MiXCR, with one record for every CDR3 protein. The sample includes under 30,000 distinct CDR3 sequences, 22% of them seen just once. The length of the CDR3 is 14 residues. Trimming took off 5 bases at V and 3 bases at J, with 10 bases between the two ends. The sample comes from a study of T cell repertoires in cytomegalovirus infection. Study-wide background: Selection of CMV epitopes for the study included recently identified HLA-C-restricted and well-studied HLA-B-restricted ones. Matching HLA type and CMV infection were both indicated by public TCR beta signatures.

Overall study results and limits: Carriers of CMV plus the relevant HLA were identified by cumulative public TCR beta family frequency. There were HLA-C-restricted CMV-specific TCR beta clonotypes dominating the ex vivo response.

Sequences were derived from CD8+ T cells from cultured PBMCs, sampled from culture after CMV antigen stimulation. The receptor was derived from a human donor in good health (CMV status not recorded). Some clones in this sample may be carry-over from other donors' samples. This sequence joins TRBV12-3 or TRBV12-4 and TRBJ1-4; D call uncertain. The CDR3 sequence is CASSPWSANEKLFF. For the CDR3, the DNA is TGTGCCAGCAGTCCCTGGTCTGCTAATGAAAAACTGTTTTTT.